This T cell receptor (beta chain) was sequenced for a study of blood T cell repertoires in COVID-19. Authors' data handling: Quantification of nucleated cells was approximated via reference gene primer amplification. Only in-frame clones appear in the TCRdb table, and some are missing; sequencing was by immunoSEQ multiplex PCR. V and J calls and clone size are given by that table; D and trimming were obtained from the DNA. This table holds 95,000 to 110,000 clones, roughly 87% found once. The sequence derives from a woman of 80 years or more in a cohort sampled during active COVID-19. Sample: peripheral blood.

The CDR3 DNA sequence: TGTGCCAGCGTCACGGGACAGAGAAATTCACCCCTCCACTTT. This encodes CASVTGQRNSPLHF. This sequence joins TRBV28 and TRBJ1-6; 7 bases map to TRBD1. Germline lookup yields CDR1 MDHEN and CDR2 SYDVKM. The CDR3 length is 14 residues. Trimming at V came to 8 bases and at J to 7 bases, leaving 8 bases not matched to a gene.